This T cell receptor (beta chain) was sequenced during a study of cytomegalovirus exposure and HLA in healthy donors. This clone was detected once. The CDR3 totals 15 residues. The germline V and J ends were trimmed by 4 bases and 2 bases, with 15 bases remaining between them. Looked up from germline, CDR1 is MNHNY and CDR2 is SVGAGI (reference sequence). The PCR employed 60 Vbeta primers together with 13 Jbeta primers. Clones were read by immunoSEQ multiplex PCR, and TCRdb kept only the in-frame ones, dropping some. The profile shows about 130,000 clones, about 77% of them singletons. The clonotype originates from a woman aged 40 to 55 in good health and CMV-seronegative. The rearrangement joins TRBV6-6 to TRBJ2-7; perhaps TRBD1 as D (6 bases). Input material: PBMCs. The CDR3 loop reads CASSSSAGETYEQYF. CDR3 nucleotide sequence: TGTGCCAGCAGTTCCTCCGCAGGGGAGACCTACGAGCAGTACTTC.